This paragraph reports one T cell receptor (beta chain). From RNA transcripts, TCR beta CDR3 regions were amplified. HTBI primers were employed in a first-round RT-PCR of the TCR CDR3. TCRdb analysed the multiplex PCR reads with MiXCR anew, one entry per CDR3 protein. The data show 620,000 or so distinct CDR3 sequences, roughly 14% seen once. This sample stems from a study of T cells in Graves' hyperthyroidism and ophthalmopathy. Trimming left V 0 bases short and J 5 bases short, with 5 bases between. The CDR3 covers 13 residues. Germline CDR1 and CDR2: MGHDK and SYGVNS. The gene calls are TRBV25-1 and TRBJ2-1; D call uncertain. The sequenced sample was blood. The clonotype originates from a woman aged 45-59 years with Graves' ophthalmopathy. CDR3 region: CASSEYRNNEQFF. Written as DNA, the CDR3 is TGTGCCAGCAGTGAATATAGGAACAATGAGCAGTTCTTC.